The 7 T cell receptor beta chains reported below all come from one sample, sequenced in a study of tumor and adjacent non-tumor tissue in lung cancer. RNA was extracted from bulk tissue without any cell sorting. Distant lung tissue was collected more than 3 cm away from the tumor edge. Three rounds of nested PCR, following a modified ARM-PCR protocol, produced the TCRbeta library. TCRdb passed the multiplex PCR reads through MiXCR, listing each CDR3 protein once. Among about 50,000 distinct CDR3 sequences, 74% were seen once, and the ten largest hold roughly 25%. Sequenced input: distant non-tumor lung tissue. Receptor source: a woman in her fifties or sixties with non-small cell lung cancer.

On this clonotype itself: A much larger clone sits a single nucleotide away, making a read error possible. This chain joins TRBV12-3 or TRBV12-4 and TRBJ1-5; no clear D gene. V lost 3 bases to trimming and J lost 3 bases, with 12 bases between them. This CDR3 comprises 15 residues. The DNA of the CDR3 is TGTGCCAGCAGTTTCCTAAAGGGCCTCAATCAGCCCCAGCATTTT. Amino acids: CASSFLKGLNQPQHF.

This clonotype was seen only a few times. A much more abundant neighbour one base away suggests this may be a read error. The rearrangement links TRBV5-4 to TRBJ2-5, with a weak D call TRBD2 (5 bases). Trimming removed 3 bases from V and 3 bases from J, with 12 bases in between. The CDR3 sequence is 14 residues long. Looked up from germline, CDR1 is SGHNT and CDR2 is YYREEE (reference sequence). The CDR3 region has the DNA TGTGCCAGCAGCTCCCGGGCGGGCGAAGAGACCCAGTACTTC. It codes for CASSSRAGEETQYF.

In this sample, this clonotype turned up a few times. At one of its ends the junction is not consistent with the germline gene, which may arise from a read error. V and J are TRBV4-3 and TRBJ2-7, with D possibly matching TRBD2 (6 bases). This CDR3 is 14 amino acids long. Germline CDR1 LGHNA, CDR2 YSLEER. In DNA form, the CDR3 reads TGCACCAGCAGTCAAGTCACCGGGGGCTACGAGCAGTACTTC. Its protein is CTSSQVTGGYEQYF.

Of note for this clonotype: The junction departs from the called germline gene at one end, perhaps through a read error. The CDR3 DNA reads TGCAGAGCTAGCCCGCCCAGGGTAATGCAAGGAGGTGAAGCTTTCTTT. As protein: CRASPPRVMQGGEAFF. The chain recombines TRBV20-1 with TRBJ1-1, with D tentatively TRBD1 (5 bases). The germline V gene has CDR1 DFQATT and CDR2 SNEGSKA (reference sequence). The CDR3 has 16 residues.

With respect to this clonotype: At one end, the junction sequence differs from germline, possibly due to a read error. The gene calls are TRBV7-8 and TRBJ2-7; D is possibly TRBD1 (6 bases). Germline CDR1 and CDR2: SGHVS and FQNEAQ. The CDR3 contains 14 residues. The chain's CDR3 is CTSSLRTVSYEQYF. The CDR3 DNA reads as TGTACCAGCAGCTTAAGGACAGTGTCCTATGAGCAGTACTTC.

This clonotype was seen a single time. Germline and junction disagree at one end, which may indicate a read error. Here the CDR3 DNA reads TGTGCCAACAGTCCTGGGGACTCGGGCCTAGATACACGGTATTTT. As protein: CANSPGDSGLDTRYF. V is TRBV28 and J is TRBJ2-3; maybe TRBD2 (6 bases). The CDR3 loop spans 15 amino acids. Per germline, CDR1 MDHEN and CDR2 SYDVKM.

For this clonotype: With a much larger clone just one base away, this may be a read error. The CDR3 DNA reads as TGTGCCAGCAGTTTATGGGATTTCTCACGCCTCCACTTT. It is translated as CASSLWDFSRLHF. The chain recombines TRBV28 with TRBJ1-6; the D is unclear. The CDR3 runs 13 residues. Germline CDR1 MDHEN, CDR2 SYDVKM.